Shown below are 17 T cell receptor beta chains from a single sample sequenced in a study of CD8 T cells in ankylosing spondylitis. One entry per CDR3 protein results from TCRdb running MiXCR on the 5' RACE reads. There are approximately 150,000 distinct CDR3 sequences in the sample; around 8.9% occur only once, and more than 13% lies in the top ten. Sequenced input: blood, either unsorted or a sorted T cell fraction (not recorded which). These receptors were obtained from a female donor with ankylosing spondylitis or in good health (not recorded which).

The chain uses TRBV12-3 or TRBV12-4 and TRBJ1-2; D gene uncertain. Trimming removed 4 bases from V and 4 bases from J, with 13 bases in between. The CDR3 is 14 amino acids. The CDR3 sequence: CASSSLTVRYGYTF. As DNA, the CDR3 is TGTGCCAGCAGTTCACTCACAGTTCGCTATGGCTACACCTTC.

In DNA, the CDR3 is TGTGCCAGCAGCTCTTGGGACAGATATCAGCCCCAGCATTTT. This translates into CASSSWDRYQPQHF. The chain combines TRBV7-8 with TRBJ1-5; 7 bases line up with TRBD1. V lost 4 bases and J lost 5; bases outside the gene matches: 5. This CDR3 has 14 residues. Germline lookup yields CDR1 SGHVS and CDR2 FQNEAQ.

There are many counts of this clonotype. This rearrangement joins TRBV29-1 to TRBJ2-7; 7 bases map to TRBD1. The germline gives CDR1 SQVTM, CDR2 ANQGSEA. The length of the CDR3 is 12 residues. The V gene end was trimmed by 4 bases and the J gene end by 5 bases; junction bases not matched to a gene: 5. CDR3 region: CSVGVTGHEQYF. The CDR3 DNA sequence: TGCAGCGTTGGTGTGACAGGGCACGAGCAGTACTTC.

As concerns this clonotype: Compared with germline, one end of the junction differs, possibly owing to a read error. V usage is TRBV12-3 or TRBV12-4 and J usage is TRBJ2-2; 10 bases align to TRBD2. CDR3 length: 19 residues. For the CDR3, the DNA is TGTACCAGCAGTCCATCTAGCGGGAGTATATGGCTGAACACCGGGGAGCTGTTTTTT. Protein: CTSSPSSGSIWLNTGELFF.

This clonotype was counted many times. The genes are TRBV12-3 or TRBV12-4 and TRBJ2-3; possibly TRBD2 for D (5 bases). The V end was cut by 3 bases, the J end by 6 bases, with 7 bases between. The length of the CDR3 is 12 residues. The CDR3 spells CASSFTGDTQYF. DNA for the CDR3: TGTGCCAGCAGTTTTACGGGGGATACGCAGTATTTT.

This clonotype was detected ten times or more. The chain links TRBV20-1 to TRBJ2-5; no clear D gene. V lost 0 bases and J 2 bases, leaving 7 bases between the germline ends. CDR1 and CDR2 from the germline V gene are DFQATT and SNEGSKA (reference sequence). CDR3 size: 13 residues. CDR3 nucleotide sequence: TGCAGTGCTAGAGAGGGCCCTCAAGAGACCCAGTACTTC. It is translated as CSAREGPQETQYF.

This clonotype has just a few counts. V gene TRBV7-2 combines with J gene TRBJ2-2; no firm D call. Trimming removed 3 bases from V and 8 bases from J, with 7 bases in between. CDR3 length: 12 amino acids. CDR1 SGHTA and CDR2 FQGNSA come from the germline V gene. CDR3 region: CASSFGLGELFF. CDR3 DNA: TGTGCCAGCAGCTTCGGTTTAGGGGAGCTGTTTTTT. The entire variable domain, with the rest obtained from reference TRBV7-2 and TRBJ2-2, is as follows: GAGVSQSPSNKVTEKGKDVELRCDPISGHTALYWYRQSLGQGLEFLIYFQGNSAPDKSGLPSDRFSAERTGGSVSTLTIQRTQQEDSAVYLCASSFGLGELFFGEGSRLTVL.

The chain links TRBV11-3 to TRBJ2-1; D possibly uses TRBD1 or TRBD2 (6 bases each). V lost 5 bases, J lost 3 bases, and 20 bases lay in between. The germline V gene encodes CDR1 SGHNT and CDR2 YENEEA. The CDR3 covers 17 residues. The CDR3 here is CASSKGGRLANYNEQFF. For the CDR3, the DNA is TGTGCCAGCAGCAAAGGGGGGCGGCTAGCTAACTACAATGAGCAGTTCTTC.

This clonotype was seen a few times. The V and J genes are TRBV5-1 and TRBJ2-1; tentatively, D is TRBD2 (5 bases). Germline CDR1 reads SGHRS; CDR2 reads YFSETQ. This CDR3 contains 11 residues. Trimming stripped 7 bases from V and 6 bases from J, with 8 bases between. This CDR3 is CASALANEQFF. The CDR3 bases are TGCGCCAGCGCCCTAGCCAATGAGCAGTTCTTC.

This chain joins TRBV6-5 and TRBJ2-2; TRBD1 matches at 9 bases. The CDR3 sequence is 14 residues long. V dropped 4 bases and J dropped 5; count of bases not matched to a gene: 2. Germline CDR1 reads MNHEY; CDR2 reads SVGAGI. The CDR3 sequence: CASSWDRATGELFF. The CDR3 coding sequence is TGTGCCAGCAGTTGGGACAGGGCGACCGGGGAGCTGTTTTTT.

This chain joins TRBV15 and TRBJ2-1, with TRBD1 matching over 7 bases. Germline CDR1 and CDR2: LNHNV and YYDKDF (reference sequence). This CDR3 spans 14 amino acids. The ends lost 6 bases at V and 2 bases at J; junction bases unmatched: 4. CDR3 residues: CATRPDRAYNEQFF. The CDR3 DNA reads TGTGCCACCAGGCCAGACAGGGCCTACAATGAGCAGTTCTTC.

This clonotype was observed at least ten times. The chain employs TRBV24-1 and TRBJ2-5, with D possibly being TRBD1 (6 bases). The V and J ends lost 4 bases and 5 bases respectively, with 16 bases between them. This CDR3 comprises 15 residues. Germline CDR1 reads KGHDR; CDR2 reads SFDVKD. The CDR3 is CATSEPGPGVETQYF. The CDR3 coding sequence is TGTGCCACCAGTGAACCGGGACCAGGGGTGGAGACCCAGTACTTC.

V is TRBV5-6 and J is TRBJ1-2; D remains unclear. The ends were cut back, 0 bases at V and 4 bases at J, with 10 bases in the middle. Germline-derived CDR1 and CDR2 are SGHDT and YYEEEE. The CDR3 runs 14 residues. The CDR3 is CASSLGQLAYGYTF. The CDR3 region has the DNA TGTGCCAGCAGCTTGGGGCAGCTTGCCTATGGCTACACCTTC.

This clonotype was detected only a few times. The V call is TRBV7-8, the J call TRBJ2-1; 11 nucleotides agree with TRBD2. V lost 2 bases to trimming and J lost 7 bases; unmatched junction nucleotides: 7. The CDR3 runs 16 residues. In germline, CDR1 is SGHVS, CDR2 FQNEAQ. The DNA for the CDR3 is TGTGCCAGCAGCTTACTACTAGCGGGGGACCGTAATGAGCAGTTCTTC. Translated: CASSLLLAGDRNEQFF.

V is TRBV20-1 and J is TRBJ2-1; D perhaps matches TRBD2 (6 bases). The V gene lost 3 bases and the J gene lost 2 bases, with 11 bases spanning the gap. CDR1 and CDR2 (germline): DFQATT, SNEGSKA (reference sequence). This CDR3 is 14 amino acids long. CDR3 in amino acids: CSARGGDPYNEQFF. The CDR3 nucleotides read TGCAGTGCTAGGGGGGGAGACCCCTACAATGAGCAGTTCTTC.

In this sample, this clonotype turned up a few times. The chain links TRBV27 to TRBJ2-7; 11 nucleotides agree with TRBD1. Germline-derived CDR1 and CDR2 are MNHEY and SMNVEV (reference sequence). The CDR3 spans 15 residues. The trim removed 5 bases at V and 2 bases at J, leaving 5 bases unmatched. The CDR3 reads CASSPGQGATYEQYF. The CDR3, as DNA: TGTGCCAGCAGTCCTGGACAGGGGGCCACCTACGAGCAGTACTTC.

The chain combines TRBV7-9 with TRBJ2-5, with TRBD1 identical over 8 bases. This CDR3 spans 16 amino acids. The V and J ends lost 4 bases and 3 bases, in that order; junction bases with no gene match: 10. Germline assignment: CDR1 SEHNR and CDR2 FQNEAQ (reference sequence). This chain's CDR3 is CASSSRAGTGKETQYF. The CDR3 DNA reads TGTGCCAGCAGCTCCCGAGCCGGGACAGGAAAAGAGACCCAGTACTTC.